A single sample gave rise to the 8 T cell receptor beta chains below, sequenced in a study of blood T cells in healthy people across ages. Together with a sample-barcoded 5' primer, a J-beta primer mix was included in a second PCR lasting about 7 to 11 cycles. One entry per CDR3 protein, called by TCRdb with MiXCR from the 5' RACE reads. The profile shows 2 million or so distinct CDR3 sequences, approximately 50% of them singletons. The sample taken for sequencing was blood. These receptors came from a woman aged 40 to 50 in good health.

The V and J genes are TRBV4-3 and TRBJ2-5, with TRBD2 matching 7 bases. The CDR3 sequence is 17 residues long. CDR1 is LGHNA and CDR2 is YSLEER in the germline V gene. The trim removed 1 base at V and 1 base at J, leaving 9 bases unmatched. The CDR3 is CASSQAVGGGIQETQYF. The CDR3 DNA reads as TGCGCCAGCAGCCAAGCTGTTGGCGGGGGAATCCAAGAGACCCAGTACTTC.

The CDR3 loop is CASSYFAGYNQPQHF. In DNA form, the CDR3 reads TGTGCCAGCAGTTACTTCGCGGGGTATAATCAGCCCCAGCATTTT. The rearrangement uses TRBV7-9 and TRBJ1-5; D unresolved. The V end lost 6 bases, the J end lost 4 bases, and 16 bases lay between the germline ends. This CDR3 spans 15 amino acids. CDR1 SEHNR and CDR2 FQNEAQ come from the germline V gene (reference sequence). The variable domain in full, with the rest retrieved from reference TRBV7-9 and TRBJ1-5, is DTGVSQNPRHKITKRGQNVTFRCDPISEHNRLYWYRQTLGQGPEFLTYFQNEAQLEKSRLLSDRFSAERPKGSFSTLEIQRTEQGDSAMYLCASSYFAGYNQPQHFGDGTRLSIL.

The rearrangement joins TRBV11-1 to TRBJ2-7, with D possibly being TRBD2 (5 bases). Germline CDR1 is SGHAT and CDR2 is FQDESV (reference sequence). V was shortened by 5 bases and J by 6 bases, with 14 bases between the two germline ends. The length of the CDR3 is 13 residues. The CDR3 sequence is CASSRRGSAEQYF. For the CDR3, the DNA is TGTGCCAGCAGCCGCCGGGGTTCAGCCGAGCAGTACTTC.

The rearrangement uses TRBV7-6 and TRBJ2-5; D might be TRBD1 (6 bases). This CDR3 is 14 amino acids long. The germline V gene has CDR1 SGHVS and CDR2 FNYEAQ. Trimming shortened V by 0 bases and J by 1 base, and 6 bases separated the two germline ends. In DNA, the CDR3 is TGTGCCAGCAGCTTAGCGGACAGCCAAGAGACCCAGTACTTC. Protein: CASSLADSQETQYF.

As regards this clonotype: Mismatch with germline at one junction end may stem from a read error. This sequence joins TRBV7-2 and TRBJ1-2; 7 bases map to TRBD1. CDR1 is SGHTA and CDR2 is FQGNSA in the germline V gene. The length of the CDR3 is 14 residues. CDR3 sequence: CASSVTGRNYDYTF. For the CDR3, the DNA is TGTGCCAGCAGCGTGACAGGGCGAAACTATGACTACACCTTC.

This clonotype turned up a few times. This chain uses TRBV6-5 with TRBJ2-1; D ambiguous. This CDR3 has 15 residues. Trimming took off 7 bases at V and 0 bases at J, with 13 bases between the two ends. The germline V gene encodes CDR1 MNHEY and CDR2 SVGAGI. The DNA for the CDR3 is TGTGCCAGCAACGACCCTCGTGGCTCCTACAATGAGCAGTTCTTC. This encodes CASNDPRGSYNEQFF.

The chain combines TRBV3-1 with TRBJ2-7; D is ambiguous. CDR1 is LGHDT, CDR2 YNNKEL, per germline (reference sequence). CDR3 length: 15 amino acids. Between the trimmed V and J ends, which lost 4 bases and 7 bases, there was a span of 20 bases. The CDR3 coding sequence is TGTGCCAGCAGCCCCCCTGGGCTCCGTGGGGTGGAGCAGTACTTC. Its translation: CASSPPGLRGVEQYF.

This clonotype was seen a few times. This chain joins TRBV12-3 or TRBV12-4 and TRBJ2-5; D might be TRBD1 or TRBD2, each matching 5 bases. The CDR3 runs 15 residues. Trimming shortened V by 5 bases and J by 1 base, and 14 bases separated the two germline ends. In DNA, the CDR3 is TGTGCCAGCAGTCTATACCCTGGGGGCCAAGAGACCCAGTACTTC. This translates into CASSLYPGGQETQYF.